This T cell receptor (beta chain) is drawn from a study of blood T cell repertoires in COVID-19 (dated by TCRdb to about 2020). The study in broad terms: Samples from collaborators originated in the United States, Italy and Spain and spanned both the acute and convalescent phases of COVID-19. The prospective study material was composed of cDNA or gDNA derived from T cells, B-cell-depleted T cells, or PBMCs. The dataset comprised deeply sampled blood TCRbeta repertoires from subjects exposed to, actively infected with, or recovered from COVID-19. The repertoires were released in a freely available public database intended as a resource for research on the immune response to SARS-CoV-2. The samples were drawn from the first 160 participants of the ongoing ImmuneRACE study and from 950 to 1,500 subjects provided by 6 global collaborators. The sample metadata nearly always contained a de-identified subject ID, COVID-19 status, age in years and sex. HLA class I and class II types, where available, came from metadata supplied by the sample provider rather than from assay-based typing. The investigation overall reported the following: Clinical and demographic metadata were provided uncurated, with the amount varying by source and participant.

V loses 0 bases, J loses 5 bases, and the germline ends lie 17 bases apart. CDR1 and CDR2 are read off the germline V gene as SGHRS and YFSETQ. There are 16 amino acids in the CDR3, from cysteine to phenylalanine inclusive. The kept DNA is CDR3 alone, 48 bases in frame from the first base. To note about this clone: This receptor's antigen is unknown. Base qualities are not at hand, and no much larger clone is one base apart.

The immunoSEQ Assay, a bias-controlled multiplex PCR, was used to amplify TCRbeta CDR3 regions from genomic DNA. Regarding the original processing steps: Within the assay, amplification of reference gene primers was used to estimate how many nucleated cells each sample contained. To quantify the absolute abundance of each unique TCRbeta CDR3 rearrangement, sequence reads were collapsed and filtered. Productive Simpson clonality was computed per sample as the square root of Simpson's diversity index over productive rearrangements. TCRdb re-hosts the immuneACCESS table, in-frame sequences only. Its copies lack some clones; in the studies checked, an unresolved V gene accounts for under half of them, and the cause for the rest is not known. V, J and clone size are taken as reported in that table, and D and trimming were inferred from the DNA itself. Within this sample are about 180,000 clones, with 85% to 90% of them counted one time only. The ten largest clones add up to 20% of the sample.

The collaborating institutions used their own protocols to collect whole blood in K2EDTA tubes. For TCRbeta analysis, collaborator samples were shipped as frozen whole blood, as isolated PBMCs, or as DNA extracted from either sample type. The receptor was isolated from a man in his 70s with active or convalescent COVID-19. Sequencing used peripheral blood. The chain links TRBV5-1 with TRBJ1-1, with an unclear D gene assignment. The nucleotides read TGCGCCAGCAGCTTGGTCGGCCCCGAGGGCCGGACTGAAGCTTTCTTT. This translates into CASSLVGPEGRTEAFF.